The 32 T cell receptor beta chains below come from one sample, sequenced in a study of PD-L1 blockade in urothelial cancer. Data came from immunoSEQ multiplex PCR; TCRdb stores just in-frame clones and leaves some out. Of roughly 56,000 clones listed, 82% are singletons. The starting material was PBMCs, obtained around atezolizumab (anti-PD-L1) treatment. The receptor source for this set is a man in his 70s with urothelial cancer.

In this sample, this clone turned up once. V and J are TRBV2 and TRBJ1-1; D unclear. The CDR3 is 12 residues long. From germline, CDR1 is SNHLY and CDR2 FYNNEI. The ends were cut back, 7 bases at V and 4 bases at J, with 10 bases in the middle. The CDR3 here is CASTREGTEAFF. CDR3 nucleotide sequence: TGTGCCAGCACAAGGGAGGGCACTGAAGCTTTCTTT.

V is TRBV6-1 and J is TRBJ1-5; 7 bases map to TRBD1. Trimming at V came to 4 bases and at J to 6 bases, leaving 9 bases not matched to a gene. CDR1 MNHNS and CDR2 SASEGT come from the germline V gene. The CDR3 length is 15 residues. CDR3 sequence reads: CASSVDREYGQPQHF. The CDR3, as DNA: TGTGCCAGCAGTGTCGACAGGGAGTACGGTCAGCCCCAGCATTTT.

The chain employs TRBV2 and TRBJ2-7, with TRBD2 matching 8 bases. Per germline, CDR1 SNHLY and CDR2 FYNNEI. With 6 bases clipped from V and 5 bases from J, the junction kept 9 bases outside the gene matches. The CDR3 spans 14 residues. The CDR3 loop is CASRKGTSNNEQYF. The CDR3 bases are TGTGCCAGCAGAAAGGGGACTAGTAACAACGAGCAGTACTTC. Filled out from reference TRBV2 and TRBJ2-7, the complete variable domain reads EPEVTQTPSHQVTQMGQEVILRCVPISNHLYFYWYRQILGQKVEFLVSFYNNEISEKSEIFDDQFSVERPDGSNFTLKIRSTKLEDSAMYFCASRKGTSNNEQYFGPGTRLTVT.

Written as DNA, the CDR3 is TGTGCCAGCTCACCAGGGACTGAGAGCTCCTACGAGCAGTACTTC. It specifies CASSPGTESSYEQYF. The rearrangement uses TRBV18 and TRBJ2-7; TRBD2 might be the D (6 bases). V was cut by 2 bases and J by 0 bases, with 11 bases left in between. The CDR3 is made up of 15 amino acids. Per germline, CDR1 KGHSH and CDR2 LQKENI.

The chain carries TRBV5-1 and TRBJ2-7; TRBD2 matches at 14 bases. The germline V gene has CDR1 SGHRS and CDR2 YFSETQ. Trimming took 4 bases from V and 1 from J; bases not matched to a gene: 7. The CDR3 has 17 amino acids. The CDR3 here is CASSRSGTSGSSYEQYF. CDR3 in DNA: TGCGCCAGCAGCAGGTCGGGGACTAGCGGGAGTTCCTACGAGCAGTACTTC.

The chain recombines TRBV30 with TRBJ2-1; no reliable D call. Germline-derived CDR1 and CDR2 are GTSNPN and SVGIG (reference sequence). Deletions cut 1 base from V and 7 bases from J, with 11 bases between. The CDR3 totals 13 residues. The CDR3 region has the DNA TGTGCCTGGAGTGGAGATAGTAAGAATGAGCAGTTCTTC. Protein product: CAWSGDSKNEQFF. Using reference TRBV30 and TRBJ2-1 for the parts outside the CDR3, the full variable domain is SQTIHQWPATLVQPVGSPLSLECTVEGTSNPNLYWYRQAAGRGLQLLFYSVGIGQISSEVPQNLSASRPQDRQFILSSKKLLLSDSGFYLCAWSGDSKNEQFFGPGTRLTVL.

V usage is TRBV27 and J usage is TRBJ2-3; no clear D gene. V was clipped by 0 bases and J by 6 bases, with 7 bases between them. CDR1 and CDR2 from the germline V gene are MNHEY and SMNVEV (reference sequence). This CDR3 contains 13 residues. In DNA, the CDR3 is TGTGCCAGCAGTTTATCGAACGGGGATACGCAGTATTTT. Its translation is CASSLSNGDTQYF.

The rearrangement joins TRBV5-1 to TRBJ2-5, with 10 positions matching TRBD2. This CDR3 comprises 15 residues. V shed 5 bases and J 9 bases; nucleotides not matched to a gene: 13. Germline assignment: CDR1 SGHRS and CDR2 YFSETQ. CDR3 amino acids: CASRLTSGDHGAQYF. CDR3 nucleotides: TGCGCCAGCAGACTTACTAGCGGGGACCATGGGGCCCAGTACTTC.

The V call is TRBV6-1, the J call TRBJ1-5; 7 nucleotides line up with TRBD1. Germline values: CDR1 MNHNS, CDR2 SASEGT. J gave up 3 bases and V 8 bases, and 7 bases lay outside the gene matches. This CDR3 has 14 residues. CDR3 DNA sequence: TGTGCCAGCTCGCTACAGGGGTCCAATCAGCCCCAGCATTTT. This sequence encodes CASSLQGSNQPQHF.

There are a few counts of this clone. The CDR3 DNA reads TGCAGTGCTGGGACTGGTGGCTACACCTTC. Amino acid sequence: CSAGTGGYTF. The chain couples TRBV20-1 to TRBJ1-2; possible D gene TRBD1, 5 bases. V was cut by 5 bases and J by 7 bases, with 8 bases left in between. This CDR3 contains 10 residues. CDR1 and CDR2 from the germline V gene are DFQATT and SNEGSKA (reference sequence).

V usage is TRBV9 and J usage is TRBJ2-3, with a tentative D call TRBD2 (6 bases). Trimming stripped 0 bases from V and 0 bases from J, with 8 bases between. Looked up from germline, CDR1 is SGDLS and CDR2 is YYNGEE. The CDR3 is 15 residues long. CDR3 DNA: TGTGCCAGCAGCGTAGTTAGCGGCAGCACAGATACGCAGTATTTT. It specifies CASSVVSGSTDTQYF. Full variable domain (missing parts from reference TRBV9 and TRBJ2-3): DSGVTQTPKHLITATGQRVTLRCSPRSGDLSVYWYQQSLDQGLQFLIQYYNGEERAKGNILERFSAQQFPDLHSELNLSSLELGDSALYFCASSVVSGSTDTQYFGPGTRLTVL.

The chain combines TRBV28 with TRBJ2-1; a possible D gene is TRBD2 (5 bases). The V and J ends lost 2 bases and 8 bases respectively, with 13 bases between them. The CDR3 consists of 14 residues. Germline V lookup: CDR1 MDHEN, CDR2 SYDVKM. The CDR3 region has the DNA TGTGCCAGCAGTTTAATCGGACTTGACTATGAGCAGTTCTTC. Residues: CASSLIGLDYEQFF.

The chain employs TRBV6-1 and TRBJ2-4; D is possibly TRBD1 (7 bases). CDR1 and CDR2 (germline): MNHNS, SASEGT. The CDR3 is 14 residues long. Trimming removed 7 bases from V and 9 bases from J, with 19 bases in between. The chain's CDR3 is CASTTGEVTGIQYF. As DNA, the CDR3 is TGTGCCAGCACTACAGGGGAGGTAACGGGCATTCAGTACTTC.

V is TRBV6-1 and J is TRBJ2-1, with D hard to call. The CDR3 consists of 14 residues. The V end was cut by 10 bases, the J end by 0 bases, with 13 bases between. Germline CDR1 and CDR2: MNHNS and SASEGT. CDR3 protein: CATLGLSSYNEQFF. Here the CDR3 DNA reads TGTGCCACCCTCGGGTTGAGCTCCTACAATGAGCAGTTCTTC.

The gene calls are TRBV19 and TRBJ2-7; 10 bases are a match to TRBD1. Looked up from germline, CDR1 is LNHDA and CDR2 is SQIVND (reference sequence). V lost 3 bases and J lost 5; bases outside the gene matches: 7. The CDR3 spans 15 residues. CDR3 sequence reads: CASSMTRTGGNEQYF. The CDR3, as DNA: TGTGCCAGTAGTATGACGAGGACAGGGGGAAACGAGCAGTACTTC.

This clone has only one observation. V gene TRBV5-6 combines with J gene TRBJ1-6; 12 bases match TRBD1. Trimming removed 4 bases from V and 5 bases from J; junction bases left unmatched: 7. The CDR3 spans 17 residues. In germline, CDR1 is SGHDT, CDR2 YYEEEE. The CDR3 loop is CASSLLGQGADNSPLHF. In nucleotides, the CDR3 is TGTGCCAGCAGCCTCTTGGGACAGGGGGCCGATAATTCACCCCTCCACTTT.

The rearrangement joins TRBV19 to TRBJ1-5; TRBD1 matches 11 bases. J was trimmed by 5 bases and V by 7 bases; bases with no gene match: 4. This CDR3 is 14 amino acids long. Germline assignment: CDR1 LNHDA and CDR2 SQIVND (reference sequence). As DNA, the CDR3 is TGTGCCAGTAACCAGGACAGGGGGCATCAGCCCCAGCATTTT. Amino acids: CASNQDRGHQPQHF.

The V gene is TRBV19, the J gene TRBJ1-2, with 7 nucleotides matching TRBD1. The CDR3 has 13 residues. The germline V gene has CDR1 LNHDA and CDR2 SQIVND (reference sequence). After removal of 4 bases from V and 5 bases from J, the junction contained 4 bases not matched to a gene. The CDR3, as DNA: TGTGCCAGTAGTACACAGGGGACGTATGGCTACACCTTC. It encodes CASSTQGTYGYTF.

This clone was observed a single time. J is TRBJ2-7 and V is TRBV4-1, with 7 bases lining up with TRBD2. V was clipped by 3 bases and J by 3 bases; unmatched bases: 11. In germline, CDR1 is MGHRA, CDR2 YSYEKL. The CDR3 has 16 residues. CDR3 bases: TGCGCCAGCAGCCAGCTGTGGGCGGGAGTTGGCTACGAGCAGTACTTC. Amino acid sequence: CASSQLWAGVGYEQYF.

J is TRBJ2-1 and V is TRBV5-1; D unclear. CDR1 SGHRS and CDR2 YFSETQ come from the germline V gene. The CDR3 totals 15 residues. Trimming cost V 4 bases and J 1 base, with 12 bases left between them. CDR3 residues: CASSPTSGSYNEQFF. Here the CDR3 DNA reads TGCGCCAGCAGCCCGACTTCTGGGTCCTACAATGAGCAGTTCTTC.

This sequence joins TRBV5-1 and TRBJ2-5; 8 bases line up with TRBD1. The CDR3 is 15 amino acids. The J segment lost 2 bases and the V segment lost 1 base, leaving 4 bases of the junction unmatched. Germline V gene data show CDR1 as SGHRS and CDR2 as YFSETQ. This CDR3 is CASSLTGQVQETQYF. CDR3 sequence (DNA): TGCGCCAGCAGCTTGACGGGACAGGTACAAGAGACCCAGTACTTC.

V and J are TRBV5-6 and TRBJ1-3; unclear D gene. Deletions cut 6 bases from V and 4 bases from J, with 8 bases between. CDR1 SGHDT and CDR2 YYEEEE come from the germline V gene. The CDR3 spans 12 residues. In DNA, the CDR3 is TGTGCCAGCACCTCTTTCGGAAACACCATATATTTT. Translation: CASTSFGNTIYF.

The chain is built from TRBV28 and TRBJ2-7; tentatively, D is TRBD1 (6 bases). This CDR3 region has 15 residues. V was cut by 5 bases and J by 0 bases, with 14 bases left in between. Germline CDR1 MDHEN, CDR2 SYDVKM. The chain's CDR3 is CASSDPGTSSYEQYF. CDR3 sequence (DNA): TGTGCCAGCAGTGATCCCGGGACAAGCTCCTACGAGCAGTACTTC.

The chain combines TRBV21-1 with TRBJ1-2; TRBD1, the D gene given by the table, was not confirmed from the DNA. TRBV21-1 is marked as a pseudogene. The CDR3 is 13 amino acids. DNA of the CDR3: TGTGCCAGCAGCGCGACAGTCCCCTATGGCTACACCTTC. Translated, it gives CASSATVPYGYTF.

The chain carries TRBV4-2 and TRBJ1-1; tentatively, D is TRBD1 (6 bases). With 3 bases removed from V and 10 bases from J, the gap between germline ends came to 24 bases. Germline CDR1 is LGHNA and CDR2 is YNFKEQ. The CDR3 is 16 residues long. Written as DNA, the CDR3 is TGTGCCAGCAGCCATCCGATCACCGGGACACCCGGGCGAGCTTTCTTT. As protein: CASSHPITGTPGRAFF.

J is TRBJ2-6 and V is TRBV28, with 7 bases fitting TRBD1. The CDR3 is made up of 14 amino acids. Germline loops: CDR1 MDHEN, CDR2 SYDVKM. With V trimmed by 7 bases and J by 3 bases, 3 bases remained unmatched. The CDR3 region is CASIDRVGANVLTF. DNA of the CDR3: TGTGCCAGCATCGACAGGGTTGGGGCCAACGTCCTGACTTTC.

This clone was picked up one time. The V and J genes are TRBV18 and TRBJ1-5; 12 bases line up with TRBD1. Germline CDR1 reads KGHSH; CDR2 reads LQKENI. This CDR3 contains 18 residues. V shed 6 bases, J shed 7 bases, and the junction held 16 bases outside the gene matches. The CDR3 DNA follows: TGTGCCAGCTCCCCTATCGGGACAGGGGGCGCAGCGCCCCAGCCCCAGCATTTT. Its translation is CASSPIGTGGAAPQPQHF.

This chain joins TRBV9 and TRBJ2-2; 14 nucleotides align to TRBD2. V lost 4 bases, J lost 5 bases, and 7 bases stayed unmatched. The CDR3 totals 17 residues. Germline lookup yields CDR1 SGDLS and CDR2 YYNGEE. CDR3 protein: CASSTGLAGAGTGELFF. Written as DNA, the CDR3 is TGTGCCAGCAGCACGGGACTAGCGGGAGCGGGTACCGGGGAGCTGTTTTTT.

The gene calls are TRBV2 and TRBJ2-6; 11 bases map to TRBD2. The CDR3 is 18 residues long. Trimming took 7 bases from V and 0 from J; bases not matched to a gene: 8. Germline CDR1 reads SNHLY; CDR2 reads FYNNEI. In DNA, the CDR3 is TGTGCCAGCAACCTAGCGGGAGGCCCCCTCTCTGGGGCCAACGTCCTGACTTTC. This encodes CASNLAGGPLSGANVLTF.

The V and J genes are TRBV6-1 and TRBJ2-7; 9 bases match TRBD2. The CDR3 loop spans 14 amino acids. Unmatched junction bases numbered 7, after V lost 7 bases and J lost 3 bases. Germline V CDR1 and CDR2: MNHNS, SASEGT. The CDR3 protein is CASTRLAAGYEQYF. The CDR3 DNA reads TGTGCCAGCACCAGACTAGCGGCTGGCTACGAGCAGTACTTC.

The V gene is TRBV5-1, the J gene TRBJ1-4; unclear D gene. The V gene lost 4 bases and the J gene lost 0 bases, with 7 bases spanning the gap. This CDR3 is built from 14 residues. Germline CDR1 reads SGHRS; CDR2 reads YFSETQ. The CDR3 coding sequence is TGCGCCAGCAGCCTAGGCGCAACTAATGAAAAACTGTTTTTT. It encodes CASSLGATNEKLFF.

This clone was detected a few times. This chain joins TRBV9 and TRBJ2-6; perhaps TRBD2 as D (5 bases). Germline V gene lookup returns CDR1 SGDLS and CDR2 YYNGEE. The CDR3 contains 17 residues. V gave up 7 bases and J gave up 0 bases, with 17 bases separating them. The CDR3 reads CASRGPLRGSGANVLTF. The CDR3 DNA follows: TGTGCCAGCCGAGGCCCCCTACGGGGCTCTGGGGCCAACGTCCTGACTTTC. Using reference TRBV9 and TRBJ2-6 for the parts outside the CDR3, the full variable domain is DSGVTQTPKHLITATGQRVTLRCSPRSGDLSVYWYQQSLDQGLQFLIQYYNGEERAKGNILERFSAQQFPDLHSELNLSSLELGDSALYFCASRGPLRGSGANVLTFGAGSRLTVL.